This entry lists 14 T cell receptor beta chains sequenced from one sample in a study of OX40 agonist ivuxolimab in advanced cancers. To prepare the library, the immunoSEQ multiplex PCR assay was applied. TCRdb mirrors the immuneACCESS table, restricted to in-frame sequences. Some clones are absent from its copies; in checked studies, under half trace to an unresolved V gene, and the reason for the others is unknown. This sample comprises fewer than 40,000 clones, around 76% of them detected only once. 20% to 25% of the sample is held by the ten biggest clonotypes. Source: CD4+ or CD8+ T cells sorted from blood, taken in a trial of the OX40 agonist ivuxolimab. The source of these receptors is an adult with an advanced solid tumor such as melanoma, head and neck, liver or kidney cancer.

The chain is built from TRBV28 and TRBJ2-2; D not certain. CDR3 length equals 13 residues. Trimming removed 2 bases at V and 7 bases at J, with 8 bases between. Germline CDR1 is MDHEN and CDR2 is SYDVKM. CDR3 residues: CASSLSTLGELFF. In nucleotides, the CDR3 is TGTGCCAGCAGTTTAAGCACGCTCGGGGAGCTGTTTTTT. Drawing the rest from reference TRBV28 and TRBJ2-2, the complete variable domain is DVKVTQSSRYLVKRTGEKVFLECVQDMDHENMFWYRQDPGLGLRLIYFSYDVKMKEKGDIPEGYSVSREKKERFSLILESASTNQTSMYLCASSLSTLGELFFGEGSRLTVL.

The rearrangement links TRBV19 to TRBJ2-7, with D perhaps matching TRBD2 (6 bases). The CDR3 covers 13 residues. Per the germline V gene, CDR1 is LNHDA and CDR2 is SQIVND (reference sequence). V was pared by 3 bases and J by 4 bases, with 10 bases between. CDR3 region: CASSIGGGYEQYF. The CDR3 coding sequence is TGTGCCAGTAGTATTGGGGGAGGTTACGAGCAGTACTTC.

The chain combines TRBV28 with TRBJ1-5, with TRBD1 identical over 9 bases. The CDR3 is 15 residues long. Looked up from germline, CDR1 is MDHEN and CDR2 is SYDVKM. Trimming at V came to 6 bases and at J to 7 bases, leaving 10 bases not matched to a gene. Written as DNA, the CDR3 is TGTGCCAGCAGCCCCCCCGGGACAGGGAGGCAGCCCCAGCATTTT. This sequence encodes CASSPPGTGRQPQHF.

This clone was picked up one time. This CDR3 reads CASSPSPGQGLYEQYF. As DNA, the CDR3 is TGCGCCAGCAGTCCGTCGCCGGGACAGGGGCTCTACGAGCAGTACTTC. The V gene is TRBV10-1, the J gene TRBJ2-7; 10 bases are a match to TRBD1. V dropped 5 bases and J dropped 3; count of bases not matched to a gene: 10. This CDR3 has 16 residues. Per the germline V gene, CDR1 is WNHNN and CDR2 is SYGVQD (reference sequence).

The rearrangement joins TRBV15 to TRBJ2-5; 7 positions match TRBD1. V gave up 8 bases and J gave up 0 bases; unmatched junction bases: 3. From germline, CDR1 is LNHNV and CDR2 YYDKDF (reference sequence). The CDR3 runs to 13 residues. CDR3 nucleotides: TGTGCCACCCTGGGGACAGACCAAGAGACCCAGTACTTC. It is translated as CATLGTDQETQYF. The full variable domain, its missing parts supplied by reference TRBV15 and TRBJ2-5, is DAMVIQNPRYQVTQFGKPVTLSCSQTLNHNVMYWYQQKSSQAPKLLFHYYDKDFNNEADTPDNFQSRRPNTSFCFLDIRSPGLGDTAMYLCATLGTDQETQYFGPGTRLLVL.

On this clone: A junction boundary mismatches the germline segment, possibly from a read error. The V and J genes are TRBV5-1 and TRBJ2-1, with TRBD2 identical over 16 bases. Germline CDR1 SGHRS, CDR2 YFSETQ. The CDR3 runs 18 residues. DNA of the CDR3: TGCGCCAGCAGCTCGGGACTAGCGGGAGGGCCCTATTTGAGTGAGCAGCTCTTC. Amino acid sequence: CASSSGLAGGPYLSEQLF.

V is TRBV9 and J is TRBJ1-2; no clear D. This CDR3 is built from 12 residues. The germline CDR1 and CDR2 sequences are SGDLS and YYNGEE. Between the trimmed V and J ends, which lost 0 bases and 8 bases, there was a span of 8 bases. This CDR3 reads CASSVDAGGYTF. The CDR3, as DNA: TGTGCCAGCAGCGTAGATGCAGGAGGCTACACCTTC.

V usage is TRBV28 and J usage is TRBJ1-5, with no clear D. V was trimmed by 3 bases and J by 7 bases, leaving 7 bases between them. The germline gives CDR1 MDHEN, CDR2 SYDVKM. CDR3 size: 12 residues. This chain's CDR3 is CASSFQVQPQHF. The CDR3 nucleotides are TGTGCCAGCAGTTTTCAGGTCCAGCCCCAGCATTTT.

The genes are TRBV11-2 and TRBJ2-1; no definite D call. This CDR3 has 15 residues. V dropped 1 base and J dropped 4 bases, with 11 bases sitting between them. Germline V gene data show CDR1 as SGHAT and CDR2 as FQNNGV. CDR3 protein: CASSLVSGLYNEQFF. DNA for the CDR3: TGTGCCAGCAGCTTAGTTTCGGGCCTTTACAATGAGCAGTTCTTC.

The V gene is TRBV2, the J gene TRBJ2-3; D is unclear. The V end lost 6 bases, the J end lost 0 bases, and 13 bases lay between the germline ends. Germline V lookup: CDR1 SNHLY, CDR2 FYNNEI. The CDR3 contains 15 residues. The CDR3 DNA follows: TGTGCCAGCAGGGATTTCAGCTCTAGCACAGATACGCAGTATTTT. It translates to CASRDFSSSTDTQYF.

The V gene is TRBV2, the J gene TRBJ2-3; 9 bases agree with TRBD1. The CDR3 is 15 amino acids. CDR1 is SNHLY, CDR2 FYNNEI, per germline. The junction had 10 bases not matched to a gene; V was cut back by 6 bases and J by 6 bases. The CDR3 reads CASRPGQGVSDTQYF. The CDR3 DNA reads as TGTGCCAGCAGACCGGGACAGGGAGTTTCGGATACGCAGTATTTT.

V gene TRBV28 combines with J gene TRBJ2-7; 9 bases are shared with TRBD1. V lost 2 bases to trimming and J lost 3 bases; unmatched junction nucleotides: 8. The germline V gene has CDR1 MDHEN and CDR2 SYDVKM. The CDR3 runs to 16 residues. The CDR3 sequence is CASSLPPGTGLYEQYF. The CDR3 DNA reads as TGTGCCAGCAGTTTACCCCCCGGGACAGGGCTCTACGAGCAGTACTTC.

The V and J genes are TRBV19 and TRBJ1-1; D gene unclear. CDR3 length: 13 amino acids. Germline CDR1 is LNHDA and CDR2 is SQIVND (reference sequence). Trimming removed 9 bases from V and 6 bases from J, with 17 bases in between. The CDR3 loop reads CASYDGFRAEAFF. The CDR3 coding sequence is TGTGCCAGCTACGACGGCTTTAGGGCTGAAGCTTTCTTT.

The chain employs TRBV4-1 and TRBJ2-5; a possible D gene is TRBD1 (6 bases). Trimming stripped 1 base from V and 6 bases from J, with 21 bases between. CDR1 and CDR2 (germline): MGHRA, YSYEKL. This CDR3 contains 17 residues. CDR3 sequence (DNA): TGCGCCAGCAGCCAAGTCACACCGGGACAACAATTAAAGACCCAGTACTTC. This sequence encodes CASSQVTPGQQLKTQYF.